One sample yielded the 14 T cell receptor beta chains listed below, sequenced in a study of blood T cell repertoires in COVID-19. Data came from immunoSEQ multiplex PCR; TCRdb stores just in-frame clones and leaves some out. The table has some 250,000 clones, about 80% seen once. What was sequenced was peripheral blood. The receptors were sampled from a woman of 80 years or more with acute or convalescent COVID-19.

The chain uses TRBV5-6 and TRBJ2-1; the match to TRBD2 covers 7 bases. The V and J ends lost 3 bases and 1 base, in that order; junction bases with no gene match: 4. CDR3 length: 15 residues. The germline V gene encodes CDR1 SGHDT and CDR2 YYEEEE. CDR3 loop: CASSWLAESYNEQFF. CDR3 bases: TGTGCCAGCAGCTGGCTAGCGGAGTCCTACAATGAGCAGTTCTTC.

This chain joins TRBV7-9 and TRBJ2-5; a weak D match, TRBD2 (7 bases). The CDR3 has 15 residues. V dropped 4 bases and J dropped 4 bases, with 16 bases sitting between them. Per germline, CDR1 SEHNR and CDR2 FQNEAQ (reference sequence). Here the CDR3 DNA reads TGTGCCAGCAGCTCTGGGTTCGGGGGGCGAGAGACCCAGTACTTC. The encoded protein is CASSSGFGGRETQYF.

The chain couples TRBV27 to TRBJ2-3; 10 bases are a match to TRBD2. The CDR3 length is 19 residues. Germline trimming cut 3 bases from V and 4 bases from J; bases unmatched to any gene: 16. Germline CDR1 reads MNHEY; CDR2 reads SMNVEV (reference sequence). CDR3 residues: CASSLTPPKRGGRPDTQYF. CDR3 coding DNA: TGTGCCAGCAGTTTGACCCCCCCAAAGCGGGGGGGCCGTCCAGATACGCAGTATTTT.

The chain has TRBV7-9 and TRBJ1-3; D is ambiguous. The V gene's germline CDR1 is SEHNR and CDR2 FQNEAQ (reference sequence). The CDR3 covers 15 residues. Trimming stripped 3 bases from V and 2 bases from J, with 11 bases between. CDR3 region: CASSFSTSTGNTIYF. Written as DNA, the CDR3 is TGTGCCAGCAGCTTTTCGACATCTACTGGAAACACCATATATTTT.

In its sample, this clone was seen once. For the CDR3, the DNA is TGTGCCAGCAACAGAAACAGGGGGCCGGCGGAGACCCAGTACTTC. This gives the protein CASNRNRGPAETQYF. V and J are TRBV2 and TRBJ2-5; 9 bases fit TRBD1. Trimming took 7 bases from V and 5 from J; bases not matched to a gene: 11. CDR3 length: 15 residues. Germline V lookup: CDR1 SNHLY, CDR2 FYNNEI. The complete variable domain, with remaining parts taken from reference TRBV2 and TRBJ2-5, reads EPEVTQTPSHQVTQMGQEVILRCVPISNHLYFYWYRQILGQKVEFLVSFYNNEISEKSEIFDDQFSVERPDGSNFTLKIRSTKLEDSAMYFCASNRNRGPAETQYFGPGTRLLVL.

This sequence joins TRBV2 and TRBJ2-5; 13 bases agree with TRBD2. This CDR3 comprises 16 residues. V shed 4 bases and J 6 bases; nucleotides not matched to a gene: 8. Germline V lookup: CDR1 SNHLY, CDR2 FYNNEI. The CDR3 DNA reads as TGTGCCAGCAGTGGATCCGGGACTAGCGGGGTCAAGACCCAGTACTTC. This translates into CASSGSGTSGVKTQYF. The full variable domain, with the rest looked up from reference TRBV2 and TRBJ2-5, is EPEVTQTPSHQVTQMGQEVILRCVPISNHLYFYWYRQILGQKVEFLVSFYNNEISEKSEIFDDQFSVERPDGSNFTLKIRSTKLEDSAMYFCASSGSGTSGVKTQYFGPGTRLLVL.

V and J are TRBV3-1 (or the pseudogene TRBV3-2) and TRBJ1-3; unclear D gene. The V end was cut by 4 bases, the J end by 0 bases, with 13 bases between. The germline V gene has CDR1 LGHDT and CDR2 YNNKEL (reference sequence). The CDR3 extends over 16 amino acids. The CDR3 DNA reads as TGTGCCAGCAGCCGCCTCATGGGGAGCTCTGGAAACACCATATATTTT. It translates to CASSRLMGSSGNTIYF.

This rearrangement joins TRBV5-4 to TRBJ1-3; TRBD1 matches 9 bases. Trimming took 4 bases from V and 1 from J; bases not matched to a gene: 3. The length of the CDR3 is 15 residues. In germline, CDR1 is SGHNT, CDR2 YYREEE (reference sequence). The CDR3 loop is CASSTGGPSGNTIYF. The CDR3 coding sequence is TGTGCCAGCAGCACAGGGGGCCCATCTGGAAACACCATATATTTT.

In its sample, this clone was seen once. The chain employs TRBV5-1 and TRBJ2-5; 9 nucleotides match TRBD2. The CDR3 is 16 amino acids. V gave up 0 bases and J gave up 7 bases; unmatched junction bases: 10. Looked up from germline, CDR1 is SGHRS and CDR2 is YFSETQ. The CDR3: CASSLEWGLAGLTQYF. In DNA form, the CDR3 reads TGCGCCAGCAGCTTGGAATGGGGGCTAGCGGGGTTGACCCAGTACTTC.

The rearrangement joins TRBV19 to TRBJ1-6; perhaps TRBD1 as D (5 bases). CDR3 length: 12 amino acids. Germline CDR1 and CDR2: LNHDA and SQIVND (reference sequence). The V end was cut by 7 bases, the J end by 7 bases, with 8 bases between. CDR3 sequence reads: CASTRGNSPLHF. The CDR3 nucleotides are TGTGCCAGTACACGGGGGAATTCACCCCTCCACTTT.

This clone was seen only a few times. The gene calls are TRBV2 and TRBJ2-7; D gene ambiguous. Per the germline V gene, CDR1 is SNHLY and CDR2 is FYNNEI. The CDR3 consists of 14 residues. The germline V and J ends were trimmed by 7 bases and 0 bases, with 13 bases remaining between them. This CDR3 is CASTPPRGSYEQYF. CDR3 DNA: TGTGCCAGCACTCCGCCCAGAGGCTCCTACGAGCAGTACTTC.

The chain carries TRBV4-1 and TRBJ1-2; TRBD1 matches at 9 bases. The germline gives CDR1 MGHRA, CDR2 YSYEKL. J lost 5 bases, V lost 3 bases, and 10 bases had no gene match. The CDR3 covers 16 residues. The CDR3, as DNA: TGCGCCAGCAGCCAGAGACCCGGGACAGGGTTTTATGGCTACACCTTC. Protein product: CASSQRPGTGFYGYTF.

This clone was observed a handful of times. The V and J genes are TRBV18 and TRBJ1-5; D is unresolved. CDR1 and CDR2 (germline): KGHSH, LQKENI. Between the trimmed V and J ends, which lost 3 bases and 5 bases, there was a span of 11 bases. The CDR3 consists of 14 residues. CDR3 amino acids: CASSPGAGDQPQHF. DNA of the CDR3: TGTGCCAGCTCACCGGGAGCGGGTGATCAGCCCCAGCATTTT.

The chain carries TRBV27 and TRBJ2-5; D might be TRBD1 (6 bases). There are 13 residues in the CDR3. V lost 8 bases to trimming and J lost 5 bases, with 15 bases between them. In germline, CDR1 is MNHEY, CDR2 SMNVEV (reference sequence). This chain's CDR3 is CASGRTGRETQYF. As DNA, the CDR3 is TGTGCCAGCGGCCGAACAGGGCGGGAGACCCAGTACTTC.